This TCR beta chain stems from a study of blood T cell repertoires in COVID-19. Study-wide context: Acute and convalescent COVID-19 specimens originated in the United States, Italy and Spain. The cDNA or gDNA used as material had been derived from T cells, B-cell-depleted T cells, or PBMCs.

Using immunoSEQ multiplex PCR, the repertoire was profiled, and TCRdb retains in-frame clones only, with some absent. Of over 15,000 clones listed, approximately 80% are singletons. CDR3 size: 14 residues. The ends were cut back, 3 bases at V and 0 bases at J, with 7 bases in the middle. Germline V gene data show CDR1 as KGHSH and CDR2 as LQKENI. This clone was recorded a few times. The chain is built from TRBV18 and TRBJ2-3, with a tentative D call TRBD1 (5 bases). The material sequenced was peripheral blood. The origin of this receptor is a man older than 75 with acute or convalescent COVID-19. The CDR3 bases are TGTGCCAGCTCACCCAGGGCCAGCACAGATACGCAGTATTTT. Encoded protein: CASSPRASTDTQYF.